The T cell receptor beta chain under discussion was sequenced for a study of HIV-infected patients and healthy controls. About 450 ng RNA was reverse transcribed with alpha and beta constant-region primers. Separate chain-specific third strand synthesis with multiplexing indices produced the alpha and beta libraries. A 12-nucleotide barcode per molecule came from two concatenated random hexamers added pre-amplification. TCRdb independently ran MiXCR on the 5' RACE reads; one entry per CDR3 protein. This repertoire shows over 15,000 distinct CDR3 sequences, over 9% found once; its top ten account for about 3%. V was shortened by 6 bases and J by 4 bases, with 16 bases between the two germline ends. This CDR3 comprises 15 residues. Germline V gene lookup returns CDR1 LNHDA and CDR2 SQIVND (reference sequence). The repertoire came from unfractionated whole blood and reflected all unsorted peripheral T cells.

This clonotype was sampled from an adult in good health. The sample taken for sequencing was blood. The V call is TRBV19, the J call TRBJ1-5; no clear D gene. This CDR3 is CASREAGTLNQPQHF. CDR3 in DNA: TGTGCCAGTAGGGAAGCGGGAACTCTAAATCAGCCCCAGCATTTT.